The 29 T cell receptor beta chains presented below share a single source sample, sequenced in a study of blood T cell repertoires in COVID-19. The data were produced by immunoSEQ multiplex PCR, yet TCRdb's version contains in-frame clones alone and is incomplete. The table has about 370,000 clones, nearly 90% seen once. Sample: PBMCs or T cells enriched from blood (not recorded which). The receptors shown here come from a woman in her thirties who had recovered from COVID-19.

This clone occurred once. The V and J genes are TRBV28 and TRBJ1-6; a possible D gene is TRBD1 (6 bases). V was shortened by 6 bases and J by 8 bases, with 20 bases between the two germline ends. The germline V gene has CDR1 MDHEN and CDR2 SYDVKM. The CDR3 spans 16 residues. The CDR3 DNA is TGTGCCAGCAGCTCCCCGTTAGGGGGTGGTTATTCACCCCTCCACTTT. Encoded protein: CASSSPLGGGYSPLHF. Looking up the rest from reference TRBV28 and TRBJ1-6 gives the full variable domain: DVKVTQSSRYLVKRTGEKVFLECVQDMDHENMFWYRQDPGLGLRLIYFSYDVKMKEKGDIPEGYSVSREKKERFSLILESASTNQTSMYLCASSSPLGGGYSPLHFGNGTRLTVT.

The CDR3 DNA reads TGTGCCTGGTTGAGGGGGTTGGGAAGCTATGGCTACACCTTC. Translating gives CAWLRGLGSYGYTF. The chain employs TRBV30 and TRBJ1-2, with a possible D match to TRBD1 (6 bases). Germline V gene data show CDR1 as GTSNPN and CDR2 as SVGIG (reference sequence). V was cut by 5 bases and J by 4 bases, with 17 bases left in between. The CDR3 is made up of 14 amino acids.

The CDR3 protein is CAWSVEYNEQFF. The CDR3 DNA follows: TGTGCCTGGAGTGTAGAGTACAATGAGCAGTTCTTC. The rearrangement uses TRBV30 and TRBJ2-1; unclear D gene. The CDR3 has 12 residues. Germline loops: CDR1 GTSNPN, CDR2 SVGIG (reference sequence). Trimming removed 0 bases from V and 4 bases from J, with 4 bases in between.

The chain is built from TRBV9 and TRBJ1-3; 7 bases agree with TRBD1. V trimming: 2 bases; J trimming: 4 bases; junction bases outside the gene matches: 9. The CDR3 is made up of 16 amino acids. The germline CDR1 and CDR2 sequences are SGDLS and YYNGEE. The DNA for the CDR3 is TGTGCCAGCAGCGTCAACAGACAGGGCTCAGGAAACACCATATATTTT. Protein: CASSVNRQGSGNTIYF.

The chain joins TRBV28 to TRBJ2-7; D possibly corresponds to TRBD2 (6 bases). Trimming stripped 8 bases from V and 6 bases from J, with 17 bases between. The CDR3 totals 13 residues. Per germline, CDR1 MDHEN and CDR2 SYDVKM. The CDR3 reads CASLTREYGEQYF. Written as DNA, the CDR3 is TGTGCCAGCTTAACCCGGGAGTACGGCGAGCAGTACTTC.

The chain employs TRBV5-1 and TRBJ1-2; tentatively, D is TRBD1 (6 bases). With 4 bases removed from V and 7 bases from J, the gap between germline ends came to 14 bases. Per the germline V gene, CDR1 is SGHRS and CDR2 is YFSETQ. The CDR3 is made up of 13 amino acids. DNA of the CDR3: TGCGCCAGCAGCGAAGGGGGAACAAGTGGCTACACCTTC. Translating gives CASSEGGTSGYTF.

V usage is TRBV25-1 and J usage is TRBJ1-1; 8 nucleotides match TRBD1. The germline gives CDR1 MGHDK, CDR2 SYGVNS. This CDR3 is 15 amino acids long. V was clipped by 4 bases and J by 5 bases; unmatched bases: 9. The CDR3 region has the DNA TGTGCCAGCAGTGCCACACAGGGGGGTCGGACTGAAGCTTTCTTT. It specifies CASSATQGGRTEAFF.

J is TRBJ2-1 and V is TRBV9, with 12 bases lining up with TRBD2. J gave up 5 bases and V 0 bases, and 3 bases lay outside the gene matches. Germline V lookup: CDR1 SGDLS, CDR2 YYNGEE. This CDR3 is built from 16 residues. CDR3 in amino acids: CASSVGLAGGDNEQFF. CDR3 DNA sequence: TGTGCCAGCAGCGTAGGGCTAGCGGGGGGGGACAATGAGCAGTTCTTC.

This clone was seen just once. The CDR3 protein is CASSVGEGRNEKLFF. The CDR3 nucleotides read TGTGCCAGCAGCGTAGGGGAGGGCCGTAATGAAAAACTGTTTTTT. V gene TRBV9 combines with J gene TRBJ1-4; D is undetermined. Between the trimmed V and J ends, which lost 0 bases and 4 bases, there was a span of 10 bases. The CDR3 is 15 residues long. Germline CDR1 is SGDLS and CDR2 is YYNGEE.

The chain couples TRBV6-2 or TRBV6-3 to TRBJ2-1; 13 bases are a match to TRBD2. The germline V gene has CDR1 MNHEY and CDR2 SVGEGT. V lost 1 base, J lost 8 bases, and 8 bases stayed unmatched. The CDR3 extends over 17 amino acids. CDR3: CASSYWTSGGHRDEQFF. CDR3 sequence (DNA): TGTGCCAGCAGTTACTGGACTAGCGGGGGCCATAGGGATGAGCAGTTCTTC.

The V gene is TRBV5-1, the J gene TRBJ2-1; the D gene is possibly TRBD2 (6 bases). The CDR3 extends over 15 amino acids. Germline CDR1 SGHRS, CDR2 YFSETQ. Deletions cut 4 bases from V and 5 bases from J, with 16 bases between. CDR3: CASSVSGATNNEQFF. The DNA for the CDR3 is TGCGCCAGCAGCGTTAGCGGAGCTACAAACAATGAGCAGTTCTTC.

This clone has only one observation. Here the CDR3 reads CASVTPAGGPLHEQFF. CDR3 bases: TGTGCCAGCGTTACCCCAGCGGGAGGGCCTTTGCATGAGCAGTTCTTC. V usage is TRBV28 and J usage is TRBJ2-1; 10 bases are a match to TRBD2. The trim removed 8 bases at V and 8 bases at J, leaving 15 bases unmatched. The CDR3 is made up of 16 amino acids. CDR1 MDHEN and CDR2 SYDVKM come from the germline V gene.

The V gene is TRBV19, the J gene TRBJ1-6; TRBD1 is a possible D gene (5 bases). The CDR3 consists of 15 residues. V lost 4 bases to trimming and J lost 5 bases, with 12 bases between them. CDR1 is LNHDA, CDR2 SQIVND, per germline (reference sequence). CDR3 in DNA: TGTGCCAGTAGTACGGCGCAGGGTGATAATTCACCCCTCCACTTT. It codes for CASSTAQGDNSPLHF.

The V call is TRBV28, the J call TRBJ2-1; D possibly corresponds to TRBD1 (5 bases). The germline CDR1 and CDR2 sequences are MDHEN and SYDVKM. V was clipped by 2 bases and J by 7 bases, with 21 bases between them. The CDR3 is 17 amino acids. The CDR3 DNA sequence: TGTGCCAGCAGTTTAATCCCGACCAGGGATTTATGGAATGAGCAGTTCTTC. Translation: CASSLIPTRDLWNEQFF.

The chain couples TRBV20-1 to TRBJ1-2; the D is unclear. CDR1 and CDR2 (germline): DFQATT, SNEGSKA (reference sequence). Trimming stripped 4 bases from V and 5 bases from J, with 8 bases between. This CDR3 region has 11 residues. The CDR3 DNA sequence: TGCAGTGCTACAGACCTGTATGGCTACACCTTC. It encodes CSATDLYGYTF.

The rearrangement uses TRBV28 and TRBJ2-2; no reliable D call. Germline V CDR1 and CDR2: MDHEN, SYDVKM. Trimming cost V 2 bases and J 10 bases, with 20 bases left between them. The CDR3 totals 16 residues. Here the CDR3 DNA reads TGTGCCAGCAGTTTAGGTGGGCAGCTGCGACCAGCGGAGCTGTTTTTT. Its protein product is CASSLGGQLRPAELFF.

The gene calls are TRBV28 and TRBJ2-5; TRBD2 might be the D (7 bases). Trimming left V 2 bases short and J 4 bases short, with 11 bases between. Germline CDR1 reads MDHEN; CDR2 reads SYDVKM. This CDR3 spans 14 amino acids. The CDR3, as DNA: TGTGCCAGCAGTTTAGGGGGGGCCCGAGAGACCCAGTACTTC. Amino acid sequence: CASSLGGARETQYF.

The rearrangement uses TRBV19 and TRBJ2-7; tentatively, D is TRBD2 (6 bases). The CDR3 contains 13 residues. The germline V gene encodes CDR1 LNHDA and CDR2 SQIVND (reference sequence). V lost 6 bases to trimming and J lost 2 bases, with 11 bases between them. CDR3 amino acids: CASRGGKPYEQYF. Written as DNA, the CDR3 is TGTGCCAGTAGAGGAGGGAAACCCTACGAGCAGTACTTC.

V and J are TRBV18 and TRBJ1-1; D gene unclear. The germline gives CDR1 KGHSH, CDR2 LQKENI. Trimming shortened V by 5 bases and J by 4 bases, and 11 bases separated the two germline ends. The CDR3 has 13 residues. The CDR3 spells CASSSGRGTEAFF. The CDR3 DNA reads as TGTGCCAGCTCATCTGGCCGGGGCACTGAAGCTTTCTTT.

The V gene is TRBV6-5, the J gene TRBJ2-3, with 11 bases aligning to TRBD2. CDR1 is MNHEY and CDR2 is SVGAGI in the germline V gene. V lost 8 bases and J lost 6; bases outside the gene matches: 7. The CDR3 has 14 residues. The CDR3 loop reads CASRSTSGTDTQYF. The DNA for the CDR3 is TGTGCCAGCCGATCGACTAGCGGGACTGATACGCAGTATTTT.

The V and J genes are TRBV9 and TRBJ2-5; a weak D match, TRBD2 (7 bases). The CDR3 runs 15 residues. Trimming took off 2 bases at V and 4 bases at J, with 15 bases between the two ends. Per germline, CDR1 SGDLS and CDR2 YYNGEE. The CDR3: CASSVFGGGGETQYF. CDR3 DNA: TGTGCCAGCAGCGTTTTTGGGGGGGGCGGAGAGACCCAGTACTTC.

V gene TRBV5-1 combines with J gene TRBJ1-3; possible D gene TRBD1, 5 bases. Trimming pared 0 bases from V and 0 bases from J, leaving 7 bases between. The V gene's germline CDR1 is SGHRS and CDR2 YFSETQ. The CDR3 runs 15 residues. The CDR3 here is CASSLGTPSGNTIYF. The CDR3, as DNA: TGCGCCAGCAGCTTGGGGACACCCTCTGGAAACACCATATATTTT. Together with reference TRBV5-1 and TRBJ1-3, the CDR3 gives the full variable domain: KAGVTQTPRYLIKTRGQQVTLSCSPISGHRSVSWYQQTPGQGLQFLFEYFSETQRNKGNFPGRFSGRQFSNSRSEMNVSTLELGDSALYLCASSLGTPSGNTIYFGEGSWLTVV.

The chain joins TRBV28 to TRBJ2-7; 10 positions agree with TRBD1. Germline trimming cut 6 bases from V and 1 base from J; bases unmatched to any gene: 6. Per the germline V gene, CDR1 is MDHEN and CDR2 is SYDVKM. This CDR3 contains 15 residues. CDR3 amino acids: CASRTGTGESYEQYF. Here the CDR3 DNA reads TGTGCCAGCAGGACAGGGACAGGGGAATCCTACGAGCAGTACTTC.

The chain has TRBV19 and TRBJ2-7, with D tentatively TRBD1 (6 bases). This CDR3 spans 14 amino acids. From germline, CDR1 is LNHDA and CDR2 SQIVND (reference sequence). V lost 8 bases and J 0 bases, leaving 14 bases between the germline ends. Here the CDR3 reads CASRISGASYEQYF. The DNA of the CDR3 is TGTGCCAGTCGGATTTCAGGGGCCTCCTACGAGCAGTACTTC.

Only a few counts were recorded for this clone. The chain links TRBV12-5 to TRBJ2-7; the match to TRBD1 covers 10 bases. Germline CDR1 reads LGHNT; CDR2 reads FRNRAP. CDR3 length: 15 amino acids. V lost 2 bases and J lost 5; bases outside the gene matches: 6. CDR3 amino acids: CASGLYRDRGHEQYF. The CDR3 DNA reads as TGTGCTAGTGGTTTGTATCGGGACAGGGGCCACGAGCAGTACTTC.

The chain has TRBV28 and TRBJ1-2, with 8 bases that match TRBD1. The CDR3 loop spans 13 amino acids. CDR1 and CDR2 (germline): MDHEN, SYDVKM. Unmatched junction bases numbered 8, after V lost 5 bases and J lost 9 bases. The CDR3: CASSPGQGDRYTF. CDR3 coding DNA: TGTGCCAGCAGTCCTGGACAGGGTGATCGCTACACCTTC.

This rearrangement joins TRBV2 to TRBJ1-1, with 9 bases lining up with TRBD1. Germline V gene sequence: CDR1 SNHLY, CDR2 FYNNEI. V was pared by 6 bases and J by 1 base, with 6 bases of the junction left unmatched. This CDR3 contains 15 residues. The CDR3 DNA sequence: TGTGCCAGCAGCTGGGGGGGACAGGGGAACACTGAAGCTTTCTTT. This sequence encodes CASSWGGQGNTEAFF.

Regarding this clone: At the DNA level, this CDR3 is encoded by other sequences in the same sample as well. The rearrangement links TRBV27 to TRBJ2-7; unclear D gene. The CDR3 contains 13 residues. The V gene lost 2 bases and the J gene lost 0 bases, with 5 bases spanning the gap. The germline CDR1 and CDR2 sequences are MNHEY and SMNVEV (reference sequence). The CDR3 coding sequence is TGTGCCAGCAGTTTAACAGTCTCCTACGAGCAGTACTTC. Residues: CASSLTVSYEQYF.

This sequence joins TRBV3-1 (or the pseudogene TRBV3-2) and TRBJ1-3, with a weak D call TRBD1 (6 bases). The CDR3 is 13 amino acids. In germline, CDR1 is LGHDT, CDR2 YNNKEL (reference sequence). V gave up 6 bases and J gave up 7 bases, with 13 bases separating them. The CDR3, as DNA: TGTGCCAGCAGAGACAGGTTGGGGAACACCATATATTTT. It is translated as CASRDRLGNTIYF.